This passage covers 23 T cell receptor beta chains from one sample sequenced in a study of blood T cell repertoires in COVID-19. Sequencing used immunoSEQ multiplex PCR; TCRdb keeps in-frame clones, though not all of them. The table includes 65,000 to 95,000 clones, approximately 90% detected once. Source material: peripheral blood. These receptors all stem from a man between 65 and 85 years old with active or convalescent COVID-19.

The V and J genes are TRBV5-1 and TRBJ1-6; 7 nucleotides align to TRBD1. The V and J ends lost 0 bases and 5 bases, in that order; junction bases with no gene match: 14. Germline V CDR1 and CDR2: SGHRS, YFSETQ. The CDR3 is 19 residues long. The CDR3 DNA follows: TGCGCCAGCAGCTTGGAGGGACAGCGATCGCGGTGGGATAATTCACCCCTCCACTTT. This encodes CASSLEGQRSRWDNSPLHF.

The gene calls are TRBV2 and TRBJ1-1, with TRBD1 matching 7 bases. This CDR3 has 14 amino acids. Germline CDR1 is SNHLY and CDR2 is FYNNEI. V gave up 6 bases and J gave up 5 bases; unmatched junction bases: 9. The CDR3 bases are TGTGCCAGCAGAGAGAGACAGGGACAGACTGAAGCTTTCTTT. This gives the protein CASRERQGQTEAFF.

The chain joins TRBV9 to TRBJ1-2; 11 bases are a match to TRBD1. The CDR3 spans 16 residues. J was trimmed by 5 bases and V by 0 bases; bases with no gene match: 6. CDR1 and CDR2 from the germline V gene are SGDLS and YYNGEE. The CDR3: CASSVGGQGAWYGYTF. The DNA of the CDR3 is TGTGCCAGCAGCGTAGGAGGACAGGGGGCTTGGTATGGCTACACCTTC.

CDR3: CSASQGTGYTF. The CDR3 coding sequence is TGCAGTGCTAGCCAGGGGACGGGCTACACCTTC. This chain uses TRBV20-1 with TRBJ1-2; D possibly corresponds to TRBD1 (6 bases). The CDR3 has 11 amino acids. V was trimmed by 3 bases and J by 8 bases, leaving 10 bases between them. The germline V gene encodes CDR1 DFQATT and CDR2 SNEGSKA (reference sequence).

This chain joins TRBV6-5 and TRBJ1-2; D is ambiguous. The germline V gene has CDR1 MNHEY and CDR2 SVGAGI. CDR3 length: 15 amino acids. The ends were cut back, 7 bases at V and 3 bases at J, with 18 bases in the middle. The CDR3 reads CASTKSRGIDYGYTF. DNA for the CDR3: TGTGCCAGCACCAAGTCCCGGGGAATAGACTATGGCTACACCTTC.

This chain links TRBV3-1 (or the pseudogene TRBV3-2) with TRBJ1-2, with 9 bases aligning to TRBD1. This CDR3 comprises 14 residues. Germline CDR1 reads LGHDT; CDR2 reads YNNKEL (reference sequence). V was clipped by 3 bases and J by 6 bases; unmatched bases: 5. The CDR3 region has the DNA TGTGCCAGCAGCCACTGGACAGGGGAGAATGGCTACACCTTC. It yields the protein CASSHWTGENGYTF.

The V call is TRBV7-7, the J call TRBJ1-1, with D uncertain. The CDR3 is 13 amino acids. Trimming cost V 1 base and J 6 bases, with 9 bases left between them. CDR1 and CDR2 from the germline V gene are SSHAT and FNYEAQ (reference sequence). CDR3 sequence reads: CASSLVLGAEAFF. DNA of the CDR3: TGTGCCAGCAGCTTAGTTCTAGGCGCTGAAGCTTTCTTT.

In regard to this clone: This same CDR3 is encoded by further DNA sequences in the sample. V gene TRBV6-6 combines with J gene TRBJ1-1; 7 bases map to TRBD1. There are 14 residues in the CDR3. Germline V gives CDR1 MNHNY, CDR2 SVGAGI (reference sequence). J gave up 5 bases and V 5 bases, and 8 bases lay outside the gene matches. The CDR3 bases are TGTGCCAGCAGTCATCAGGGGGTTTGGACTGAAGCTTTCTTT. Protein: CASSHQGVWTEAFF.

The chain combines TRBV5-8 with TRBJ2-3; TRBD2 matches at 9 bases. Germline V gives CDR1 SGHTS, CDR2 YDEGEE. V trimming: 1 base; J trimming: 2 bases; junction bases outside the gene matches: 5. CDR3 length: 16 amino acids. The CDR3 coding sequence is TGTGCCAGCAGCTTGCGGGCTAGCGGGGTCACAGATACGCAGTATTTT. Amino acid sequence: CASSLRASGVTDTQYF.

The chain carries TRBV18 and TRBJ2-3; the D is unclear. The germline V gene has CDR1 KGHSH and CDR2 LQKENI. This CDR3 is built from 12 residues. Deletions cut 3 bases from V and 8 bases from J, with 9 bases between. CDR3 bases: TGTGCCAGCTCACCCTTAGTTGCTACGCAGTATTTT. The encoded protein is CASSPLVATQYF.

This clone has just one count. The chain couples TRBV7-9 to TRBJ2-7; a possible D gene is TRBD2 (5 bases). This CDR3 spans 14 amino acids. V was pared by 2 bases and J by 2 bases, with 10 bases between. CDR1 and CDR2 from the germline V gene are SEHNR and FQNEAQ (reference sequence). DNA for the CDR3: TGTGCCAGCAGCTTACCAGCTAGCCCCTACGAGCAGTACTTC. Protein product: CASSLPASPYEQYF.

This clone has a single count. The same CDR3 also results from other DNA sequences found in this sample. The chain is built from TRBV6-5 and TRBJ1-2; TRBD1 is a possible D gene (5 bases). CDR1 is MNHEY, CDR2 SVGAGI, per germline. The CDR3 has 13 amino acids. V was trimmed by 6 bases and J by 5 bases, leaving 13 bases between them. CDR3 DNA: TGTGCCAGCAGCCCGACCGGGGGATATGGCTACACCTTC. Its translation is CASSPTGGYGYTF.

The CDR3 protein is CASSLNYGGYTF. CDR3 bases: TGCGCCAGCAGCTTGAATTACGGTGGCTACACCTTC. The rearrangement uses TRBV5-1 and TRBJ1-2, with D uncertain. Germline assignment: CDR1 SGHRS and CDR2 YFSETQ. The ends were cut back, 1 base at V and 7 bases at J, with 8 bases in the middle. This CDR3 contains 12 residues.

The chain is built from TRBV4-2 and TRBJ2-3; 9 bases match TRBD2. V gave up 1 base and J gave up 1 base; unmatched junction bases: 3. CDR1 and CDR2 (germline): LGHNA, YNFKEQ. The CDR3 is made up of 16 amino acids. The CDR3 loop is CASSQAIAGGTDTQYF. The CDR3 DNA follows: TGTGCCAGCAGCCAAGCAATAGCGGGGGGCACAGATACGCAGTATTTT.

The chain uses TRBV5-1 and TRBJ2-3; 11 bases are shared with TRBD2. V was pared by 3 bases and J by 0 bases, with 9 bases of the junction left unmatched. Germline V lookup: CDR1 SGHRS, CDR2 YFSETQ. The CDR3 spans 18 residues. In DNA form, the CDR3 reads TGCGCCAGCAGCTGGCGACTAGCGGGGAGAACTAGCACAGATACGCAGTATTTT. This encodes CASSWRLAGRTSTDTQYF. Using reference TRBV5-1 and TRBJ2-3 for the parts outside the CDR3, the full variable domain is KAGVTQTPRYLIKTRGQQVTLSCSPISGHRSVSWYQQTPGQGLQFLFEYFSETQRNKGNFPGRFSGRQFSNSRSEMNVSTLELGDSALYLCASSWRLAGRTSTDTQYFGPGTRLTVL.

The gene calls are TRBV7-3 and TRBJ1-1; D call uncertain. V gave up 2 bases and J gave up 0 bases, with 4 bases separating them. The CDR3 covers 13 residues. Germline V gene data show CDR1 as SGHTA and CDR2 as FQGTGA. CDR3 amino acids: CASSLSVNTEAFF. DNA for the CDR3: TGTGCCAGCAGCTTATCGGTGAACACTGAAGCTTTCTTT.

V and J are TRBV5-1 and TRBJ2-7; D not certain. V was trimmed by 4 bases and J by 3 bases, leaving 17 bases between them. Germline values: CDR1 SGHRS, CDR2 YFSETQ. The CDR3 totals 15 residues. The CDR3 bases are TGCGCCAGCAGCGATGGAGTTGGCGCAAACTACGAGCAGTACTTC. The encoded protein is CASSDGVGANYEQYF.

In DNA form, the CDR3 reads TGCGCCAGCAGCCTCGCTGCAGCGGACCAAGAGACCCAGTACTTC. The encoded protein is CASSLAAADQETQYF. This chain connects TRBV4-3 to TRBJ2-5, with a possible D match to TRBD2 (5 bases). Per germline, CDR1 LGHNA and CDR2 YSLEER. This CDR3 spans 15 amino acids. V lost 4 bases, J lost 0 bases, and 12 bases lay in between.

J is TRBJ2-1 and V is TRBV30; a weak D match, TRBD2 (7 bases). Per the germline V gene, CDR1 is GTSNPN and CDR2 is SVGIG (reference sequence). V was cut by 3 bases and J by 13 bases, with 16 bases left in between. The length of the CDR3 is 12 residues. In nucleotides, the CDR3 is TGTGCCTGGAGCCTAGGGGGGGAAGATCAGTTCTTC. Its protein is CAWSLGGEDQFF. Combining the CDR3 with reference TRBV30 and TRBJ2-1 gives the whole variable domain SQTIHQWPATLVQPVGSPLSLECTVEGTSNPNLYWYRQAAGRGLQLLFYSVGIGQISSEVPQNLSASRPQDRQFILSSKKLLLSDSGFYLCAWSLGGEDQFFGPGTRLTVL.

The rearrangement joins TRBV6-2 or TRBV6-3 to TRBJ1-1, with TRBD1 identical over 7 bases. Germline CDR1 reads MNHEY; CDR2 reads SVGEGT. J gave up 10 bases and V 5 bases, and 19 bases lay outside the gene matches. The CDR3 totals 16 residues. CDR3: CASSRNDRDEIRGAFF. CDR3 sequence (DNA): TGTGCCAGCAGTCGGAATGACAGGGACGAAATCCGAGGAGCTTTCTTT.

V usage is TRBV19 and J usage is TRBJ1-3, with 7 bases lining up with TRBD1. Losses at the gene ends were 1 base for V and 5 bases for J; bases not matched to a gene: 8. The CDR3 length is 16 residues. Germline CDR1 reads LNHDA; CDR2 reads SQIVND (reference sequence). The CDR3 DNA reads as TGTGCCAGTAGTATAGGAGGACAGGTCTTCCGAAACACCATATATTTT. Its translation is CASSIGGQVFRNTIYF.

V gene TRBV10-3 combines with J gene TRBJ1-5; D is unresolved. Between the trimmed V and J ends, which lost 8 bases and 5 bases, there was a span of 13 bases. From germline, CDR1 is ENHRY and CDR2 SYGVKD. The CDR3 consists of 13 residues. The CDR3 nucleotides read TGTGCCATCTCAGAGGGATGGGATCAGCCCCAGCATTTT. Protein sequence: CAISEGWDQPQHF.

The V gene is TRBV14, the J gene TRBJ1-6; weak D call: TRBD1 (6 bases). From germline, CDR1 is SGHDN and CDR2 FVKESK. Trimming stripped 0 bases from V and 10 bases from J, with 13 bases between. This CDR3 has 15 amino acids. The CDR3 is CASSQDHRVESPLHF. CDR3 nucleotides: TGTGCCAGCAGCCAAGATCACAGGGTGGAATCACCCCTCCACTTT.